This TCR beta chain was sequenced in a study of blood T cell repertoires in COVID-19. Clones were sequenced by immunoSEQ multiplex PCR, and TCRdb holds only the in-frame ones, with some missing. The sample has about 180,000 clones, 86% seen once. This CDR3 comprises 14 residues. Trimming took 0 bases from V and 4 from J, leaving 9 bases between them. Germline CDR1 and CDR2: MNHEY and SMNVEV (reference sequence). The chain couples TRBV27 to TRBJ1-1; no firm D call. This TCR derives from a woman in her 30s who had recovered from COVID-19. Material: PBMCs or T cells enriched from blood (not recorded which). The CDR3 spells CASSLSPVRTEAFF. CDR3 in DNA: TGTGCCAGCAGTTTATCGCCAGTCCGCACTGAAGCTTTCTTT.